This T cell receptor (beta chain) was sequenced during a study of control samples from healthy donors and cancer patients. Assay: immunoSEQ multiplex PCR; the TCRdb copy retains only in-frame clones and omits some. The sample has roughly 76,000 clones; approximately 94% are singletons. The CDR3 runs 17 residues. Germline V lookup: CDR1 SEHNR, CDR2 FQNEAQ (reference sequence). The V and J ends lost 5 bases and 2 bases, in that order; junction bases with no gene match: 11. Sequenced: PBMCs. This TCR was recovered from a woman aged 40 to 50 with lung cancer. The rearrangement joins TRBV7-9 to TRBJ2-3; 9 nucleotides agree with TRBD1. CDR3 protein: CASSPPWDRADTDTQYF. The DNA of the CDR3 is TGTGCCAGCAGCCCACCATGGGACAGGGCTGACACAGATACGCAGTATTTT.